This T cell receptor (beta chain) came from a study of T cells in localized non-small cell lung cancer (TCRdb year 2020). Regarding the complete study: T cell repertoires of hundreds of early-stage NSCLC patients were analyzed, with tumors being compared against uninvolved tumor-adjacent lungs. The cohort comprised some 220 treatment-naïve NSCLC patients with resected, localized lung tumors. A mean age of around 66 years was recorded for the NSCLC patients, of whom around 140 were male and more than 95 were female.

In its sample, this clone was seen a few times. Its cognate antigen has yet to be identified. No base-level quality is on record; no much larger clone is a single base apart. As encoded in the germline V gene (reference sequence), CDR1 is LNHDA while CDR2 is SQIVND. From cysteine to phenylalanine, the CDR3 is 12 amino acids long. Only CDR3 DNA remains: 36 bases, in frame from the first base. The germline ends are 16 bases apart after V is trimmed by 11 bases and J by 7 bases. Summary of the overall study and its limitations: Of the top 100 tumor clones, a median of 57 were detected in paired uninvolved adjacent lung; under 30 were also among that lung's top 100. Because multi-region tumor sequencing was not performed, intratumor heterogeneity could not be ruled out. Because the study design was exploratory, TCR variables were selected using unadjusted p-values without false-discovery rate correction. Uninvolved tumor-adjacent lung showed the highest T cell clonality, higher than tumor, which suggests more focused antigenic responses in the uninvolved tumor-adjacent lung. Longer overall survival was associated with higher T cell density in blood, whereas shorter survival was associated with higher clonality in adjacent lung.

At diagnosis, tumor, uninvolved tumor-adjacent lung and peripheral blood were collected and then preserved as a mix of FFPE and fresh-frozen material. For TCR repertoire profiling, blood samples were analyzed in the form of peripheral blood mononuclear cells. TCR beta CDR3 regions were sequenced from DNA using the immunoSEQ Assay. As for the original processing: To compute T cell density, TCR beta template counts were normalized to usable DNA, which was estimated by amplifying housekeeping genes. Using the preseqR package, richness was estimated by extrapolating to 120,000 templates for tissue samples and 400,000 templates for PBMC samples. Clonality was calculated as one minus Pielou's evenness. Differential abundance testing on productive amino-acid clonotypes, with a minimum total count of 5 and an alpha of 0.1, was used to identify tissue-enriched TCRs. The Jaccard Index and the Morisita Overlap Index were used to quantify repertoire overlap between compartments. GLIPH grouped TCR beta CDR3s together with public tetramer-defined viral CDR3s, and a viral motif had to include at least three viral sequences and also show V-gene enrichment. The clones in this table, taken by TCRdb from immuneACCESS, are in-frame only. Not every clone is retained; where verified, under half of the shortfall comes from an unresolved V gene, and the cause of the rest is unknown. The V and J calls and clone size were taken over from that table, and D and trimming were inferred from the DNA. This sample lists approximately 100,000 clones; just over 90% were detected once. The ten largest make up 4.1% of the sample.

Sequenced here: PBMCs, sampled before any cancer treatment. This sequence was found in a woman aged 35 to 69 with stage II squamous cell lung carcinoma. The chain employs TRBV19 and TRBJ2-3, and TRBD1 may be the D gene, going by 6 matching bases. The CDR3 region reads CAASGVANTQYF. The nucleotide sequence is given as TGTGCCGCATCAGGGGTTGCAAATACGCAGTATTTT. Outside the CDR3, residues come from the reference TRBV19 and TRBJ2-3 proteins, so the full variable domain is: DGGITQSPKYLFRKEGQNVTLSCEQNLNHDAMYWYRQDPGQGLRLIYYSQIVNDFQKGDIAEGYSVSREKKESFPLTVTSAQKNPTAFYLCAASGVANTQYFGPGTRLTVL.